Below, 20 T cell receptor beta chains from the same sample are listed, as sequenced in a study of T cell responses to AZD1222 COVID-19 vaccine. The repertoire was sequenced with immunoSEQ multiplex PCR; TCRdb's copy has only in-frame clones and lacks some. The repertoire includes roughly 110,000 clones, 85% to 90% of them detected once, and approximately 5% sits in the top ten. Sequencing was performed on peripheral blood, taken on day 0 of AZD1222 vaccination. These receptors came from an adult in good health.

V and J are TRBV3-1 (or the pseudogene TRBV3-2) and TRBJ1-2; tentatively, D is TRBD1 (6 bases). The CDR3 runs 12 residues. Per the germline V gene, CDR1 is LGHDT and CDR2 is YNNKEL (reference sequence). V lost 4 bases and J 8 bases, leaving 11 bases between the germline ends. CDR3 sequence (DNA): TGTGCCAGCAGCCCCGAGACAGGAGGCTACACCTTC. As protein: CASSPETGGYTF.

The CDR3 spells CASSVGLAGGQFF. CDR3 DNA sequence: TGTGCCAGCAGTGTTGGACTAGCGGGAGGCCAGTTCTTC. This chain joins TRBV6-4 and TRBJ2-1; 14 bases match TRBD2. V shed 4 bases and J 13 bases; nucleotides not matched to a gene: 3. The CDR3 runs 13 residues. Germline V gene lookup returns CDR1 MRHNA and CDR2 SNTAGT.

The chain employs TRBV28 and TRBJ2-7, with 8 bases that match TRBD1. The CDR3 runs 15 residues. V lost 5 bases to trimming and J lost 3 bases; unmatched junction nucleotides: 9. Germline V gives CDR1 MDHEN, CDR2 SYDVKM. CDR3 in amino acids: CASSVGQGWGYEQYF. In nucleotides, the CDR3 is TGTGCCAGCAGTGTAGGACAGGGTTGGGGCTACGAGCAGTACTTC.

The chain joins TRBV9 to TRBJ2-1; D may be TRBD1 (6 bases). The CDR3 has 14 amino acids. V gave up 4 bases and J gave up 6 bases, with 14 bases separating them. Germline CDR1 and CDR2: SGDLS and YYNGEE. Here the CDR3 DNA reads TGTGCCAGCAGCCCGCCGGGACACCTCAATGAGCAGTTCTTC. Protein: CASSPPGHLNEQFF.

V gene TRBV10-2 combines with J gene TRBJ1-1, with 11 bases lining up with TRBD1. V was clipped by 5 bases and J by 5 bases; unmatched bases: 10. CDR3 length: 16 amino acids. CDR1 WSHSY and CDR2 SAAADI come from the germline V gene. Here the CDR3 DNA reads TGCGCCAGCAGTTCTCGATCCCGGGACAGGGGGACTGAAGCTTTCTTT. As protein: CASSSRSRDRGTEAFF.

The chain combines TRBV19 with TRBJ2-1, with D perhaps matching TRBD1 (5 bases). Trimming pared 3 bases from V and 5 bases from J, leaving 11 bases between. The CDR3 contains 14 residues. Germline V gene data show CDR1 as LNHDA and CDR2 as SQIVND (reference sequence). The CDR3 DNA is TGTGCCAGTAGTATCCCCCGCAGGGACAATGAGCAGTTCTTC. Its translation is CASSIPRRDNEQFF. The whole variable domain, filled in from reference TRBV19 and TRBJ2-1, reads DGGITQSPKYLFRKEGQNVTLSCEQNLNHDAMYWYRQDPGQGLRLIYYSQIVNDFQKGDIAEGYSVSREKKESFPLTVTSAQKNPTAFYLCASSIPRRDNEQFFGPGTRLTVL.

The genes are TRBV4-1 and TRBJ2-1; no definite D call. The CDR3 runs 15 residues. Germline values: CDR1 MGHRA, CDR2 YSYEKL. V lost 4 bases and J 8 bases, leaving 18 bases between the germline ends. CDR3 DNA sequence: TGCGCCAGCAGCCGCGACGTGGGCGTCATGTATGAGCAGTTCTTC. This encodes CASSRDVGVMYEQFF.

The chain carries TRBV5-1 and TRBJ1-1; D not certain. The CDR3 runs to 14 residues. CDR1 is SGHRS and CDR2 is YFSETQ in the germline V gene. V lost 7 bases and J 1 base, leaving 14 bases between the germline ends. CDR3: CASRKNIENTEAFF. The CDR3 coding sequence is TGCGCCAGCCGCAAGAATATCGAGAACACTGAAGCTTTCTTT.

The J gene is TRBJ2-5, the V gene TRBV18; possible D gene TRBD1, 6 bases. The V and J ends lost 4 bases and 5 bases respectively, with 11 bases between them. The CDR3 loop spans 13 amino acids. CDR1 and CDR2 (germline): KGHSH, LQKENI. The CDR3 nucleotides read TGTGCCAGCTCACAACAGGGTGGCGAGACCCAGTACTTC. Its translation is CASSQQGGETQYF. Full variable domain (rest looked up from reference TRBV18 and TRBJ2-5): NAGVMQNPRHLVRRRGQEARLRCSPMKGHSHVYWYRQLPEEGLKFMVYLQKENIIDESGMPKERFSAEFPKEGPSILRIQQVVRGDSAAYFCASSQQGGETQYFGPGTRLLVL.

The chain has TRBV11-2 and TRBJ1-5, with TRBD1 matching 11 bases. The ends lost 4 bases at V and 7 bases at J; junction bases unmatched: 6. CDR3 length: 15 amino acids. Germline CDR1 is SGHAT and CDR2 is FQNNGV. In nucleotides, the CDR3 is TGTGCCAGCAGCTGGGGACAGGGGGTCGGGCAGCCCCAGCATTTT. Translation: CASSWGQGVGQPQHF. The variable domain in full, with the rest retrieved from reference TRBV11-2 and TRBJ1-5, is EAGVAQSPRYKIIEKRQSVAFWCNPISGHATLYWYQQILGQGPKLLIQFQNNGVVDDSQLPKDRFSAERLKGVDSTLKIQPAKLEDSAVYLCASSWGQGVGQPQHFGDGTRLSIL.

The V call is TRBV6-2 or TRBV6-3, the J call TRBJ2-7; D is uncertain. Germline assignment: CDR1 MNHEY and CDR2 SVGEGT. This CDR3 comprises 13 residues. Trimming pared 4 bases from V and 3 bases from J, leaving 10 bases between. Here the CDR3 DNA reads TGTGCCAGCAGTTCGACTCTGCACTACGAGCAGTACTTC. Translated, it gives CASSSTLHYEQYF.

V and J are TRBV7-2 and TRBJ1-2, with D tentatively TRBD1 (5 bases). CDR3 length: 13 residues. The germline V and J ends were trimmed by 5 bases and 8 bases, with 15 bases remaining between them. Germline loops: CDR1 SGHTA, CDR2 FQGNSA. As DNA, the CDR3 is TGTGCCAGCAGCCTCTTGAGAGGGGACGGCTACACCTTC. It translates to CASSLLRGDGYTF.

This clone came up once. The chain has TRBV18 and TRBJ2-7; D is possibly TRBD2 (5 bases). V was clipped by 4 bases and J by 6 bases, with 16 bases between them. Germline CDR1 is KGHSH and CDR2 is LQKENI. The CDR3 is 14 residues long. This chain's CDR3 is CASSRGSDGLEQYF. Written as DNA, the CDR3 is TGTGCCAGCTCACGCGGTAGCGACGGTCTCGAGCAGTACTTC.

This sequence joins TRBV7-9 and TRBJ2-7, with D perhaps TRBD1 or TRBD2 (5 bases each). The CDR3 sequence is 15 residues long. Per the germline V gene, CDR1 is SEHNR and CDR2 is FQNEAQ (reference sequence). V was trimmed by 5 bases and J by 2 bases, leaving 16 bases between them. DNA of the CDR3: TGTGCCAGCAGCATTCCCGGGACCCATCCCTACGAGCAGTACTTC. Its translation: CASSIPGTHPYEQYF.

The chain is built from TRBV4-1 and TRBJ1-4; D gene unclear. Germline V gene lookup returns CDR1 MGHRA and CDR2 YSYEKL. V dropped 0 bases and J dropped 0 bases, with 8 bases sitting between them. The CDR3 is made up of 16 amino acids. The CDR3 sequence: CASSQDYSSTNEKLFF. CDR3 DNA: TGCGCCAGCAGCCAAGATTACAGTTCAACTAATGAAAAACTGTTTTTT.

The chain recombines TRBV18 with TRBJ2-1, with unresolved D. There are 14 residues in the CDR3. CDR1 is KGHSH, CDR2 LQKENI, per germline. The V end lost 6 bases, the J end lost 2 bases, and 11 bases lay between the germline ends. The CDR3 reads CASSFSSAYNEQFF. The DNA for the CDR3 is TGTGCCAGCTCCTTCTCCTCGGCCTACAATGAGCAGTTCTTC.

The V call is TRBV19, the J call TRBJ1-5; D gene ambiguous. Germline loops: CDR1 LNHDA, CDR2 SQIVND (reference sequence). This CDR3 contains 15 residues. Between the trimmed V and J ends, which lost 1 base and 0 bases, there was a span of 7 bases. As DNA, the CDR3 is TGTGCCAGTAGTATAGGAGAGATTAGCAATCAGCCCCAGCATTTT. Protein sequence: CASSIGEISNQPQHF. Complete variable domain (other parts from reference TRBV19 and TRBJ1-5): DGGITQSPKYLFRKEGQNVTLSCEQNLNHDAMYWYRQDPGQGLRLIYYSQIVNDFQKGDIAEGYSVSREKKESFPLTVTSAQKNPTAFYLCASSIGEISNQPQHFGDGTRLSIL.

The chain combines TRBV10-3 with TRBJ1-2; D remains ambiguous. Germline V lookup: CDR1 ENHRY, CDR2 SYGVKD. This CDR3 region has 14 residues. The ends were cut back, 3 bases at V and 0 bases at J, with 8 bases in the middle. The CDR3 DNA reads TGTGCCATCAGTGAAACGGTAGCTAACTATGGCTACACCTTC. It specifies CAISETVANYGYTF.

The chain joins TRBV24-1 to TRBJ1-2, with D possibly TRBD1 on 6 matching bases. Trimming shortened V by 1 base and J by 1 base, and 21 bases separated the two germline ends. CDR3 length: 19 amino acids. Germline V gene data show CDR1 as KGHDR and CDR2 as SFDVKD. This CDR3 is CATSDFRQGPRGYNYGYTF. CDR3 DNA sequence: TGTGCCACCAGTGATTTTCGGCAGGGGCCAAGGGGTTATAACTATGGCTACACCTTC.

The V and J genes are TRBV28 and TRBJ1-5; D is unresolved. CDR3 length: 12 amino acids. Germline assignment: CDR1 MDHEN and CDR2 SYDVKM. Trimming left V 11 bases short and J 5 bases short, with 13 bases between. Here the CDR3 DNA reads TGTGCCGCGAACAACGGGGATCAGCCCCAGCATTTT. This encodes CAANNGDQPQHF.